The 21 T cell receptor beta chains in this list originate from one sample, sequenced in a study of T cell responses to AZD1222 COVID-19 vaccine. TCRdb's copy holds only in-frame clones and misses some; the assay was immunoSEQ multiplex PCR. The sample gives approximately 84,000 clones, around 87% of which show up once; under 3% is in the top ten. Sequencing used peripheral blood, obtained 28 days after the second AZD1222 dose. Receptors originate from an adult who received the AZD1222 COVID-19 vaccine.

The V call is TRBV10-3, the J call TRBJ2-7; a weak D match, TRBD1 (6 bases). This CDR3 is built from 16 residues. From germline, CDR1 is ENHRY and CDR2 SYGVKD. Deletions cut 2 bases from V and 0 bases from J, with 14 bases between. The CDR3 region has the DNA TGTGCCATCAGTGAGAGGGGGTCAGGGCTCTCCTACGAGCAGTACTTC. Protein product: CAISERGSGLSYEQYF.

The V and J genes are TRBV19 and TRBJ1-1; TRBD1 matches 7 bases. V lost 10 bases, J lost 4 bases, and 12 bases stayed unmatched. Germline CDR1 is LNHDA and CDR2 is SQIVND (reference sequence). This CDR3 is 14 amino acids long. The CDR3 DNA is TGTGCCACTAATAACAGGGGCCATGGCACTGAAGCTTTCTTT. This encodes CATNNRGHGTEAFF.

The CDR3 nucleotides read TGTGCCAGCAGCAAACTAGCGGGAGGGCCTTGGACCGGGGAGCTGTTTTTT. Amino acid sequence: CASSKLAGGPWTGELFF. This chain connects TRBV6-2 or TRBV6-3 to TRBJ2-2, with 13 positions matching TRBD2. Germline CDR1 and CDR2: MNHEY and SVGEGT. The V segment lost 6 bases and the J segment 5 bases; nucleotides outside the gene matches: 9. The CDR3 loop spans 17 amino acids.

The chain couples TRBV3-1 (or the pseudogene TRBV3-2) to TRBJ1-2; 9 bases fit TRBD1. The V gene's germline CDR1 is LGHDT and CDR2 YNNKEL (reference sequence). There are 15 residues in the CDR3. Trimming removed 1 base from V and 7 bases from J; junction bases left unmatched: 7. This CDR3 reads CASSQVTGGGGGYTF. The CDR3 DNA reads TGTGCCAGCAGCCAAGTTACAGGGGGCGGCGGTGGCTACACCTTC.

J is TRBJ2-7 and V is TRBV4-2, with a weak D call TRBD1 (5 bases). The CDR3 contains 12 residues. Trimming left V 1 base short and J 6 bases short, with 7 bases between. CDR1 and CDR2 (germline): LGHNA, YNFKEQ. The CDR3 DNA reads TGTGCCAGCAGCCAAGTCCAGGGCGAGCAGTACTTC. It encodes CASSQVQGEQYF.

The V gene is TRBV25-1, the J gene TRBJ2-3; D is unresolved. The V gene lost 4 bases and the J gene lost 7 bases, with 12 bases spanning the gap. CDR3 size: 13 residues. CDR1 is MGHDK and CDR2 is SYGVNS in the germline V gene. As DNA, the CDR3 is TGTGCCAGCAGTGGGCCCGAAGAGTATACGCAGTATTTT. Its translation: CASSGPEEYTQYF.

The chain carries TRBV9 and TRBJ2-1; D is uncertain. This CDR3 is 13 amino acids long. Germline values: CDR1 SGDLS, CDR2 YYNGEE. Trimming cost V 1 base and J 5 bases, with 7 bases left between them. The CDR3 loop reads CASSVQVNNEQFF. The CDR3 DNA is TGTGCCAGCAGCGTACAGGTGAACAATGAGCAGTTCTTC.

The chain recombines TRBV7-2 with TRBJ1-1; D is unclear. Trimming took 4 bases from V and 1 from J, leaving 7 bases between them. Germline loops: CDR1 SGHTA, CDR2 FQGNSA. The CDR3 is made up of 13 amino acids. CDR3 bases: TGTGCCAGCAGCTCGATCTCGAACACTGAAGCTTTCTTT. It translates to CASSSISNTEAFF.

The CDR3, as DNA: TGTGCCAGCACTCCGCCCAACCAAGAGACCCAGTACTTC. It codes for CASTPPNQETQYF. This rearrangement joins TRBV2 to TRBJ2-5, with D uncertain. The CDR3 length is 13 residues. CDR1 is SNHLY, CDR2 FYNNEI, per germline. Trimming removed 7 bases from V and 0 bases from J, with 9 bases in between.

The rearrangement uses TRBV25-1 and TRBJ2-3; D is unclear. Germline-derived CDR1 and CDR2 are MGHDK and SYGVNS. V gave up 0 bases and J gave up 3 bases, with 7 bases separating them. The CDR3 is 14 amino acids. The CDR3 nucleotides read TGTGCCAGCAGTGAATATACCATTACAGATACGCAGTATTTT. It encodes CASSEYTITDTQYF.

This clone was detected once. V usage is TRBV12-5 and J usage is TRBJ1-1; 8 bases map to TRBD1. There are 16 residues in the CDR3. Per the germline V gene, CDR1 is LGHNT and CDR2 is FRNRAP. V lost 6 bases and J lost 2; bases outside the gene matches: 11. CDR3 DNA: TGTGCTAGTGGGCCGGGGCCAGGGGGCGGTAACACTGAAGCTTTCTTT. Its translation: CASGPGPGGGNTEAFF.

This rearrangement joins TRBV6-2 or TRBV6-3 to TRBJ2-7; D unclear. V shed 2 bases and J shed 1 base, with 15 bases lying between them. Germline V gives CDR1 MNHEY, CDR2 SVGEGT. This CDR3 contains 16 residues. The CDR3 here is CASSYPPRQGSYEQYF. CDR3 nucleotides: TGTGCCAGCAGTTACCCACCGAGACAAGGTTCCTACGAGCAGTACTTC.

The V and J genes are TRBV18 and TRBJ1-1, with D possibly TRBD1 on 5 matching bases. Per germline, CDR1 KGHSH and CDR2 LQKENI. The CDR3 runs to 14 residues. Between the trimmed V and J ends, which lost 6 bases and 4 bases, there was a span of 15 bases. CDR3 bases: TGTGCCAGCTCCCCCGACACCGACAGCACTGAAGCTTTCTTT. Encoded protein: CASSPDTDSTEAFF. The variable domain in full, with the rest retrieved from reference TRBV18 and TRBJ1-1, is NAGVMQNPRHLVRRRGQEARLRCSPMKGHSHVYWYRQLPEEGLKFMVYLQKENIIDESGMPKERFSAEFPKEGPSILRIQQVVRGDSAAYFCASSPDTDSTEAFFGQGTRLTVV.

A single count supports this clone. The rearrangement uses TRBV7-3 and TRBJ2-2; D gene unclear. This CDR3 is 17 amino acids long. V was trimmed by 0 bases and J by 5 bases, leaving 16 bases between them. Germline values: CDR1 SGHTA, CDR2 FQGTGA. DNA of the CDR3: TGTGCCAGCAGCTTAACGCCCACGCCGCCCGCTACCGGGGAGCTGTTTTTT. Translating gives CASSLTPTPPATGELFF.

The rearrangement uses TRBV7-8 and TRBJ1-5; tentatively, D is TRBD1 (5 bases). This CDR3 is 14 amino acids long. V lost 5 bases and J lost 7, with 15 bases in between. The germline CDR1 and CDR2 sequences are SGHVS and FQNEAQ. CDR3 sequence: CASSPLQGDQPQHF. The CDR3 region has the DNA TGTGCCAGCAGCCCACTCCAGGGAGACCAGCCCCAGCATTTT.

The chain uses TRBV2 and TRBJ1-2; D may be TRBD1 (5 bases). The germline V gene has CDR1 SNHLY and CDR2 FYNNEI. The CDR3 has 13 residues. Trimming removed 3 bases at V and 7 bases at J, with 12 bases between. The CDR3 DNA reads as TGTGCCAGCAGTGACGACGGGGCACGTGGCTACACCTTC. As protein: CASSDDGARGYTF.

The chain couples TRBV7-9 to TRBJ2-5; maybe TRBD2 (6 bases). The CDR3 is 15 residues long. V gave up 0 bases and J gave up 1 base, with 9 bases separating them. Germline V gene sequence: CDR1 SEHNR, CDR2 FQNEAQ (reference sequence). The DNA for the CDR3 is TGTGCCAGCAGCTTAGCGGCAGCGGGCCAAGAGACCCAGTACTTC. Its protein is CASSLAAAGQETQYF.

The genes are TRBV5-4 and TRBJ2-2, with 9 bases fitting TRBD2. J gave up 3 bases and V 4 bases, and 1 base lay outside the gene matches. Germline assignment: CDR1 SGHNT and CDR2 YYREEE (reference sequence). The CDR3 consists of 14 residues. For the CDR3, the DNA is TGTGCCAGCAGCGCTAGCGGGGACACCGGGGAGCTGTTTTTT. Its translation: CASSASGDTGELFF.

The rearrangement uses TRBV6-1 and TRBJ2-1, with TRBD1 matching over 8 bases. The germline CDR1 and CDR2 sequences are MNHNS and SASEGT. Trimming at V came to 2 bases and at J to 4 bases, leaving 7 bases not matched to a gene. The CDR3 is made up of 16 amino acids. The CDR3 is CASSERTGLGYNEQFF. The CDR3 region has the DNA TGTGCCAGCAGTGAACGGACAGGGTTAGGGTACAATGAGCAGTTCTTC.

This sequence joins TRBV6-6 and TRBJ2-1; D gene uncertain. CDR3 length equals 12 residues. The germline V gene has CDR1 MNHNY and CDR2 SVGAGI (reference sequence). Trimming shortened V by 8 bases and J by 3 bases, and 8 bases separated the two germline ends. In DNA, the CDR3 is TGTGCCAGCGGGAAATACTACAATGAGCAGTTCTTC. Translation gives CASGKYYNEQFF.

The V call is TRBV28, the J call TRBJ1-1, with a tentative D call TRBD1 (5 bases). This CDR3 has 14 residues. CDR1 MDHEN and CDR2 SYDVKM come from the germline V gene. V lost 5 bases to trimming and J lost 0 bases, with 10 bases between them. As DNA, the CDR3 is TGTGCCAGCAGTACGGGGCTGATGAACACTGAAGCTTTCTTT. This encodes CASSTGLMNTEAFF. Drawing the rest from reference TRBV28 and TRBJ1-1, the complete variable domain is DVKVTQSSRYLVKRTGEKVFLECVQDMDHENMFWYRQDPGLGLRLIYFSYDVKMKEKGDIPEGYSVSREKKERFSLILESASTNQTSMYLCASSTGLMNTEAFFGQGTRLTVV.